The present entry profiles one T cell receptor beta chain with its context. This entry belongs to a study of CD8 T cell repertoires and HIV-1 epitope variants. Sequencing used immunoSEQ multiplex PCR; TCRdb keeps in-frame clones, though not all of them. The sample yields under 100,000 clones, around 67% seen once. This CDR3 comprises 13 residues. CDR1 is SNHLY and CDR2 is FYNNEI in the germline V gene. The V end was cut by 7 bases, the J end by 4 bases, with 13 bases between. This TCR derives from a male donor with HIV. The J gene is TRBJ1-2, the V gene TRBV2; tentatively, D is TRBD1 (6 bases). The sample was uncultured baseline CD8+ T cells from peripheral blood mononuclear cells (PBMCs). The CDR3 loop reads CASNSGGLYGYTF. The DNA for the CDR3 is TGTGCCAGCAACTCGGGGGGCCTCTATGGCTACACCTTC.